This TCR beta chain was recovered during a study of blood T cell repertoires in COVID-19. About the research overall: Sources were T cells, B-cell-depleted T cells, or PBMCs; the material itself was cDNA or gDNA.

Original analysis: Reference gene primer amplification in the assay estimated nucleated cell counts. Clones were read by immunoSEQ multiplex PCR, and TCRdb kept only the in-frame ones, dropping some. V and J calls and clone size come straight from that table; D and trimming were deduced from the DNA. The repertoire includes 160,000 or so clones, around 80% of them detected once, and roughly 9.8% sits in the top ten. The CDR3 loop spans 15 amino acids. In germline, CDR1 is LGHDT, CDR2 YNNKEL (reference sequence). V lost 5 bases to trimming and J lost 0 bases, with 11 bases between them. What was sequenced was peripheral blood. This chain connects TRBV3-1 (or the pseudogene TRBV3-2) to TRBJ2-1, with D uncertain. This clonotype was obtained from a woman in her forties or fifties with acute or convalescent COVID-19. The CDR3 DNA follows: TGTGCCAGCAGCGTCATCAGCGTCTCCTACAATGAGCAGTTCTTC. Protein sequence: CASSVISVSYNEQFF.